The following is a TCR beta chain sequence with its context. This entry comes from a study of cytomegalovirus exposure and HLA in healthy donors. Trimming removed 3 bases at V and 4 bases at J, with 9 bases between. Germline CDR1 is SGHTA and CDR2 is FQGTGA. This CDR3 has 13 amino acids. 13 Jbeta primers and 60 Vbeta primers were used for the PCR. The protocol was immunoSEQ multiplex PCR, while the TCRdb copy is restricted to in-frame clones and leaves out a portion. The table records approximately 180,000 clones, 70% to 80% of them present only once. This chain joins TRBV7-3 and TRBJ1-1, with D hard to call. This clonotype was sampled from a woman aged 45-65 years in good health and CMV-seronegative. The sample was PBMCs. CDR3: CASSFIPGTEAFF. The DNA of the CDR3 is TGTGCCAGCAGCTTTATACCAGGCACTGAAGCTTTCTTT.